This T cell receptor beta chain was captured by sequencing in a study of blood T cell repertoires in COVID-19. On the study more broadly: PBMCs, B-cell-depleted T cells, or T cells were the source of the cDNA or gDNA that made up the material.

Trimming cost V 3 bases and J 6 bases, with 11 bases left between them. In germline, CDR1 is LNHDA, CDR2 SQIVND (reference sequence). This CDR3 comprises 13 residues. Clones were read by immunoSEQ multiplex PCR, and TCRdb kept only the in-frame ones, dropping some. The sample holds approximately 230,000 clones, 86% seen once. Clinical history as reported by participants underpinned cohort assignment. The J gene is TRBJ1-1, the V gene TRBV19, with D hard to call. Sequencing input: PBMCs or T cells enriched from blood (not recorded which). This TCR derives from a man aged 18 to 30 who had recovered from COVID-19. This CDR3 reads CASSISGYAEAFF. The CDR3, as DNA: TGTGCCAGTAGTATCTCGGGGTATGCTGAAGCTTTCTTT.